This TCR beta chain was identified during a study of blood T cell repertoires in COVID-19. On the study more broadly: COVID-19 samples from acute and convalescent phases originated in the United States, Italy and Spain. PBMCs, B-cell-depleted T cells, or T cells provided the cDNA or gDNA that made up the material.

Trimming took 1 base from V and 6 from J, leaving 10 bases between them. This CDR3 region has 13 residues. Original processing notes: Quantification of nucleated cells was approximated via reference gene primer amplification. Libraries were prepared by immunoSEQ multiplex PCR; TCRdb keeps only in-frame clonotypes and omits some of them. V, J and clone size are those of that table, while D and trimming were read from the DNA. Seen here are fewer than 150,000 clones, about 85% observed once, and the top ten hold about 13%. The J gene is TRBJ2-7, the V gene TRBV12-3 or TRBV12-4; D perhaps matches TRBD2 (5 bases). The origin of this receptor is a human donor in a cohort sampled during active COVID-19. Specimen: peripheral blood. As DNA, the CDR3 is TGTGCCAGCAGTTTAGTGACGGCGGGCGAGCAGTACTTC. The encoded protein is CASSLVTAGEQYF.